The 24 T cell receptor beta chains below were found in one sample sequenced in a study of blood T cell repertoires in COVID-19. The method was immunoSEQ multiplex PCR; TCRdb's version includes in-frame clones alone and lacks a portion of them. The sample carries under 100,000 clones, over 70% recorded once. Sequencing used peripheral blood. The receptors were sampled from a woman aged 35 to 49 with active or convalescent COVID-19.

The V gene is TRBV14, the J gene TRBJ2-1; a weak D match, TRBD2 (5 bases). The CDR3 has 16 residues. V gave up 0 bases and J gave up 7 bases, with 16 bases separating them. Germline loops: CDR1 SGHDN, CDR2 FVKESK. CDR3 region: CASSQEGSLFQNEQFF. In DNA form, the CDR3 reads TGTGCCAGCAGCCAAGAAGGGAGTCTTTTTCAGAATGAGCAGTTCTTC.

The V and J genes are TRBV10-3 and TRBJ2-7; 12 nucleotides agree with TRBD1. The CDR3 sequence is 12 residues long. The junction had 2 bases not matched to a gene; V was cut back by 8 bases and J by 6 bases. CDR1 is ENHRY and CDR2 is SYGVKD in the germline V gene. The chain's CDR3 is CAIRDRGREQYF. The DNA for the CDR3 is TGTGCCATCCGGGACAGGGGGCGCGAGCAGTACTTC.

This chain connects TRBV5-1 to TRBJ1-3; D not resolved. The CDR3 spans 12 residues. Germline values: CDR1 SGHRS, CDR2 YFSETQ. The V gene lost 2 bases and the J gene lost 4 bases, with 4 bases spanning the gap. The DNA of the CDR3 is TGCGCCAGCAGCTTACAGGGAAACACCATATATTTT. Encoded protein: CASSLQGNTIYF.

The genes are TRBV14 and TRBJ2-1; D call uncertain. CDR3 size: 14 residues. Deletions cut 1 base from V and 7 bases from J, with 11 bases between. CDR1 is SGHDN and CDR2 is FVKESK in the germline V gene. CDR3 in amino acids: CASSQVSERNEQFF. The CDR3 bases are TGTGCCAGCAGCCAAGTCAGTGAGAGGAATGAGCAGTTCTTC.

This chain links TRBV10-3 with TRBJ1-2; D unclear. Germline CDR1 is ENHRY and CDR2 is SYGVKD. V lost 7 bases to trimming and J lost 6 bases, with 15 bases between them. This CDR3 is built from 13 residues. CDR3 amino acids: CAITQELLDGYTF. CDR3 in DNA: TGTGCCATCACGCAGGAACTCTTGGATGGCTACACCTTC.

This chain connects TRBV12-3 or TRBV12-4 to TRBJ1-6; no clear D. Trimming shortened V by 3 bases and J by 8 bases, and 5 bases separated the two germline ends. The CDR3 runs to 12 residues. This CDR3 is CASSFHDSPLHF. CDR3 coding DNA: TGTGCCAGCAGTTTTCATGATTCACCCCTCCACTTT.

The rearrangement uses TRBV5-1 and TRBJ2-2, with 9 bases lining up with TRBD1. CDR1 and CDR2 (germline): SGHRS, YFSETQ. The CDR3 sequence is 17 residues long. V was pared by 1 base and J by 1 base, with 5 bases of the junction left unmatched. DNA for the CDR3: TGCGCCAGCAGCTTGCACCCGGGACAGGGGAACACCGGGGAGCTGTTTTTT. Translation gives CASSLHPGQGNTGELFF.

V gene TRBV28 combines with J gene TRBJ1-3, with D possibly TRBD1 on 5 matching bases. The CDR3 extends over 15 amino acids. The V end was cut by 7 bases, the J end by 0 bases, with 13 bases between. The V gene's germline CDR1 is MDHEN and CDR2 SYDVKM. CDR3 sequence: CASTGGLISGNTIYF. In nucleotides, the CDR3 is TGTGCCAGCACGGGGGGACTGATCTCTGGAAACACCATATATTTT.

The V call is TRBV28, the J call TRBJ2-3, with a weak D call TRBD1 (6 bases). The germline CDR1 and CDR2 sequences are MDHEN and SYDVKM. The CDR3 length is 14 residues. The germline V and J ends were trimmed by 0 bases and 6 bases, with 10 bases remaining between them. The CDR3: CASSLWSQGDTQYF. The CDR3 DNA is TGTGCCAGCAGTTTATGGTCCCAGGGGGATACGCAGTATTTT.

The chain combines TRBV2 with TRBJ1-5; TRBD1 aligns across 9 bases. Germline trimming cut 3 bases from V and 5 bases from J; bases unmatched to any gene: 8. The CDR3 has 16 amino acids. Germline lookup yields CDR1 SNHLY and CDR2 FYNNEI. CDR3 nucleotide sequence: TGTGCCAGCAGTGAGGACAGGGGCCTTGGGTATCAGCCCCAGCATTTT. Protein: CASSEDRGLGYQPQHF. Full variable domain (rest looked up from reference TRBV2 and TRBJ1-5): EPEVTQTPSHQVTQMGQEVILRCVPISNHLYFYWYRQILGQKVEFLVSFYNNEISEKSEIFDDQFSVERPDGSNFTLKIRSTKLEDSAMYFCASSEDRGLGYQPQHFGDGTRLSIL.

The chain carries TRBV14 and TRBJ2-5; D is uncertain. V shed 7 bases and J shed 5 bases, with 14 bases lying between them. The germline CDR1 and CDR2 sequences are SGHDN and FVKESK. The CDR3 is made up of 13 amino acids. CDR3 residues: CASNLDAQETQYF. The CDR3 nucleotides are TGTGCCAGCAATCTGGATGCACAGGAGACCCAGTACTTC.

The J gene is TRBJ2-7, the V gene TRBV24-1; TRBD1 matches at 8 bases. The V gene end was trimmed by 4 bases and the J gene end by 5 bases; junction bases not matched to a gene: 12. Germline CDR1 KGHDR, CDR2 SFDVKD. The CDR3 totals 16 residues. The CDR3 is CATSDPPRTGSHEQYF. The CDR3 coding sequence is TGTGCCACCAGTGACCCGCCTCGGACAGGGAGCCACGAGCAGTACTTC.

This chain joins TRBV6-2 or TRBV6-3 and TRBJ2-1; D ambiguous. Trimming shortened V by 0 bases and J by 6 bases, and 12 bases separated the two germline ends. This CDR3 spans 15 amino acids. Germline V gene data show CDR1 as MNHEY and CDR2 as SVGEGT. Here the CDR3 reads CASSYSRGLSNEQFF. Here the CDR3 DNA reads TGTGCCAGCAGTTACTCGAGAGGCCTGAGCAATGAGCAGTTCTTC.

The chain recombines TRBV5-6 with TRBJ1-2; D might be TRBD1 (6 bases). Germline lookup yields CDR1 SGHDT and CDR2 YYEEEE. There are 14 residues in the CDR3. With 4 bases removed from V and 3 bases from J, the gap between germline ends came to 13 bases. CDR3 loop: CASSRGGEDYGYTF. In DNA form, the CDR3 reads TGTGCCAGCAGCCGAGGGGGGGAAGACTATGGCTACACCTTC.

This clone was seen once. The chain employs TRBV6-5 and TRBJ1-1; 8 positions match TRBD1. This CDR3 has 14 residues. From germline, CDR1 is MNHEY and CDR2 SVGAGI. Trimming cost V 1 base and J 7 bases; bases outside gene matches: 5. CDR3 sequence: CASSYLDRAIEAFF. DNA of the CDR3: TGTGCCAGCAGTTACTTGGACAGGGCTATTGAAGCTTTCTTT.

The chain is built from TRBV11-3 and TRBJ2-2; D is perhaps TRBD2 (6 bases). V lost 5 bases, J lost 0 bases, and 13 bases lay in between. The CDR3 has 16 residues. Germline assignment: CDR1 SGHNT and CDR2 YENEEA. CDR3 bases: TGTGCCAGCAGCACAGAGGCGGGGCCGAACACCGGGGAGCTGTTTTTT. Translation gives CASSTEAGPNTGELFF.

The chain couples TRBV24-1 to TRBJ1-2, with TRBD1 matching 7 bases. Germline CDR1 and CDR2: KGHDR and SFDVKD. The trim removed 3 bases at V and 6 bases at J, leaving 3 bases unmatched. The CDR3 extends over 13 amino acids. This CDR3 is CATSDGQVHGYTF. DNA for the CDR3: TGTGCCACCAGTGATGGACAGGTTCATGGCTACACCTTC.

The CDR3 loop is CASSVDRVNTGELFF. CDR3 in DNA: TGCGCCAGCAGCGTGGACAGAGTTAACACCGGGGAGCTGTTTTTT. The chain couples TRBV5-1 to TRBJ2-2; perhaps TRBD1 as D (6 bases). This CDR3 is built from 15 residues. V was clipped by 4 bases and J by 2 bases, with 12 bases between them. Germline CDR1 and CDR2: SGHRS and YFSETQ.

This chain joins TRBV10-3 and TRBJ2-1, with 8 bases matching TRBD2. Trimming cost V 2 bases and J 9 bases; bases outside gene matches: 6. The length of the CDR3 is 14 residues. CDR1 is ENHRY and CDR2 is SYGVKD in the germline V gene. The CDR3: CAISETGGIGEQFF. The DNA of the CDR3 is TGTGCCATCAGTGAGACGGGGGGGATAGGTGAGCAGTTCTTC.

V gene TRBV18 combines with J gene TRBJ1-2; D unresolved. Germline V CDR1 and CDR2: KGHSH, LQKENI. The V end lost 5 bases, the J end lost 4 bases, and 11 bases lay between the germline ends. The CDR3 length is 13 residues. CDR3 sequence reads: CASSSRQSYGYTF. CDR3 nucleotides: TGTGCCAGCTCATCGCGACAATCCTATGGCTACACCTTC.

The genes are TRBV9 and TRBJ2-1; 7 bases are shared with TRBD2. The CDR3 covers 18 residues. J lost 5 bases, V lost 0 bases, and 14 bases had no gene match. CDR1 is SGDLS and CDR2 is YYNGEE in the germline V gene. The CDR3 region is CASSVGVPGLAENNEQFF. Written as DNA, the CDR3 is TGTGCCAGCAGCGTAGGGGTTCCTGGGCTAGCGGAGAACAATGAGCAGTTCTTC.

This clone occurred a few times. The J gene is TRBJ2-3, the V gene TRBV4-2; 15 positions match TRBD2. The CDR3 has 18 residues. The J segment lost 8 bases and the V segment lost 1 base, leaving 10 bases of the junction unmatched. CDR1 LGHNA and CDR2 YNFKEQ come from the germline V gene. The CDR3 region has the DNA TGTGCCAGCAGCCAAGTTGGACTAGCGGGGGGGGCAGCGGGTACGCAGTATTTT. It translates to CASSQVGLAGGAAGTQYF.

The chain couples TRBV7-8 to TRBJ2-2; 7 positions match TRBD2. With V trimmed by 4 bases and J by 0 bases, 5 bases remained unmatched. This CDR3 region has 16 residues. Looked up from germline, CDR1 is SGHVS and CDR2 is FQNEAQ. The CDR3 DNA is TGTGCCAGCAGCTCCATCGGGGGGACGAACACCGGGGAGCTGTTTTTT. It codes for CASSSIGGTNTGELFF. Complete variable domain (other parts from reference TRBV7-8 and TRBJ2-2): GAGVSQSPRYKVAKRGQDVALRCDPISGHVSLFWYQQALGQGPEFLTYFQNEAQLDKSGLPSDRFFAERPEGSVSTLKIQRTQQEDSAVYLCASSSIGGTNTGELFFGEGSRLTVL.

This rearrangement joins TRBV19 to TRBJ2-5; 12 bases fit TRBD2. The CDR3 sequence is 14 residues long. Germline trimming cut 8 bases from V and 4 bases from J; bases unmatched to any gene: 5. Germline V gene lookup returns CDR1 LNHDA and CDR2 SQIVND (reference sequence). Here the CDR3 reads CASSSGGAGETQYF. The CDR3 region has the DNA TGTGCCAGTTCTAGCGGGGGGGCCGGAGAGACCCAGTACTTC.